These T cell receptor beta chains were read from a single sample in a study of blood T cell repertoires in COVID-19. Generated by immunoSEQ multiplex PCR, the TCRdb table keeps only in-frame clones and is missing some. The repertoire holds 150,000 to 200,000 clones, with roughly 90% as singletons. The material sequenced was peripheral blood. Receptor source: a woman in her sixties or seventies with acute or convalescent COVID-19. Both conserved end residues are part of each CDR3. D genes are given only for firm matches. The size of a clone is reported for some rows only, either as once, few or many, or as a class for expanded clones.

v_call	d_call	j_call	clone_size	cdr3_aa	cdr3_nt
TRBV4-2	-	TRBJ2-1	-	CASSQNDRYSYNEQFF	TGTGCCAGCAGCCAGAACGACAGATACTCCTACAATGAGCAGTTCTTC
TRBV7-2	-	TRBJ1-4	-	CASSLAGARGGKLFF	TGTGCCAGCAGCTTAGCGGGGGCTCGCGGTGGAAAACTGTTTTTT
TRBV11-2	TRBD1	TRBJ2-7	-	CASSFRDRAEQYF	TGTGCCAGCAGCTTCAGGGACAGGGCCGAGCAGTACTTC
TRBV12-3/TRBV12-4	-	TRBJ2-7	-	CASSPLISGEQYF	TGTGCCAGCAGCCCCCTGATTTCGGGCGAGCAGTACTTC
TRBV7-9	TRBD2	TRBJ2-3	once	CASSSRLAGVADTQYF	TGTGCCAGCAGCTCAAGACTAGCGGGGGTTGCAGATACGCAGTATTTT
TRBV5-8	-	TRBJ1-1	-	CASSLIPGNTEAFF	TGTGCCAGCAGCCTCATACCCGGGAACACTGAAGCTTTCTTT
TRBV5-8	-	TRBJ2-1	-	CASSTRGPAYNEQFF	TGTGCCAGCAGCACGCGGGGGCCTGCCTACAATGAGCAGTTCTTC
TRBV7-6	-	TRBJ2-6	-	CASSLGQNSGANVLTF	TGTGCCAGCAGCTTAGGACAGAACTCTGGGGCCAACGTCCTGACTTTC
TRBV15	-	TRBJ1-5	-	CATSREDTGIPQPQHF	TGTGCCACCAGCAGAGAAGACACAGGGATCCCTCAGCCCCAGCATTTT
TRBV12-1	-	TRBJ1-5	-	CASSFVGQGGNQPQHF	TGTGCCAGCAGCTTTGTCGGACAGGGCGGCAATCAGCCCCAGCATTTT